The 21 T cell receptor beta chains reported below all come from one sample, sequenced in a study of blood T cell repertoires in COVID-19. Profiling relied on immunoSEQ multiplex PCR, and the TCRdb table lists in-frame clones only, not all of them. Among about 270,000 clones listed, about 89% were seen once. Input material: peripheral blood. These receptors were collected from a man between 40 and 49 years old with active or convalescent COVID-19.

This clone was counted a few times. This rearrangement joins TRBV29-1 to TRBJ1-2; 11 nucleotides align to TRBD1. Unmatched junction bases numbered 1, after V lost 6 bases and J lost 7 bases. The CDR3 length is 11 residues. The germline V gene has CDR1 SQVTM and CDR2 ANQGSEA. The CDR3 sequence: CSVGQGAGYTF. The CDR3 DNA reads TGCAGCGTCGGACAGGGGGCTGGCTACACCTTC.

J is TRBJ1-1 and V is TRBV4-1, with D perhaps matching TRBD1 (6 bases). The CDR3 sequence is 14 residues long. The V gene lost 2 bases and the J gene lost 0 bases, with 7 bases spanning the gap. Germline lookup yields CDR1 MGHRA and CDR2 YSYEKL. The CDR3: CASSQQGMNTEAFF. The CDR3 DNA reads TGCGCCAGCAGCCAACAGGGGATGAACACTGAAGCTTTCTTT.

V gene TRBV19 combines with J gene TRBJ1-2; 9 nucleotides match TRBD1. This CDR3 is 15 amino acids long. CDR1 and CDR2 from the germline V gene are LNHDA and SQIVND (reference sequence). With 10 bases clipped from V and 3 bases from J, the junction kept 12 bases outside the gene matches. CDR3 DNA sequence: TGTGCCACCCGTGTGACAGGGGGTTTAGACTATGGCTACACCTTC. Translating it yields CATRVTGGLDYGYTF. Full variable domain (missing parts from reference TRBV19 and TRBJ1-2): DGGITQSPKYLFRKEGQNVTLSCEQNLNHDAMYWYRQDPGQGLRLIYYSQIVNDFQKGDIAEGYSVSREKKESFPLTVTSAQKNPTAFYLCATRVTGGLDYGYTFGSGTRLTVV.

The chain carries TRBV5-1 and TRBJ2-7; 10 bases are shared with TRBD2. Germline lookup yields CDR1 SGHRS and CDR2 YFSETQ. The V and J ends lost 2 bases and 3 bases, in that order; junction bases with no gene match: 2. The CDR3 is 14 amino acids. As DNA, the CDR3 is TGCGCCAGCAGCTTCGGGACTAGCGACTACGAGCAGTACTTC. Translation: CASSFGTSDYEQYF.

This chain links TRBV6-5 with TRBJ1-1; weak D call: TRBD1 (6 bases). V lost 7 bases, J lost 8 bases, and 23 bases lay in between. Germline values: CDR1 MNHEY, CDR2 SVGAGI. The CDR3 has 15 residues. The CDR3, as DNA: TGTGCCAGCACCGACCCCAGGGTCAAGGGGGAGGAAGCTTTCTTT. Protein: CASTDPRVKGEEAFF.

The rearrangement uses TRBV28 and TRBJ2-7, with 7 bases identical to TRBD1. Germline loops: CDR1 MDHEN, CDR2 SYDVKM. The CDR3 spans 14 residues. Germline trimming cut 5 bases from V and 4 bases from J; bases unmatched to any gene: 8. CDR3 nucleotide sequence: TGTGCCAGCAGTGCCGGGACAGTAAGGTACGAGCAGTACTTC. Translated, it gives CASSAGTVRYEQYF.

The gene calls are TRBV9 and TRBJ1-1; D may be TRBD1 (5 bases). With 0 bases removed from V and 10 bases from J, the gap between germline ends came to 10 bases. CDR1 is SGDLS, CDR2 YYNGEE, per germline. The CDR3 has 12 residues. CDR3 nucleotide sequence: TGTGCCAGCAGCGTAGGGCAGGGTGGAGCTTTCTTT. Amino acids: CASSVGQGGAFF. Full variable domain (remainder filled in from reference TRBV9 and TRBJ1-1): DSGVTQTPKHLITATGQRVTLRCSPRSGDLSVYWYQQSLDQGLQFLIQYYNGEERAKGNILERFSAQQFPDLHSELNLSSLELGDSALYFCASSVGQGGAFFGQGTRLTVV.

This sequence joins TRBV3-1 (or the pseudogene TRBV3-2) and TRBJ1-5; perhaps TRBD1 as D (6 bases). Germline V CDR1 and CDR2: LGHDT, YNNKEL (reference sequence). This CDR3 spans 14 amino acids. Deletions cut 5 bases from V and 1 base from J, with 9 bases between. CDR3 nucleotides: TGTGCCAGCAGCACCGGGACAAGCAATCAGCCCCAGCATTTT. It specifies CASSTGTSNQPQHF.

The V call is TRBV15, the J call TRBJ1-2; TRBD1 aligns across 8 bases. V lost 0 bases to trimming and J lost 3 bases; unmatched junction nucleotides: 3. This CDR3 is 15 amino acids long. Germline CDR1 reads LNHNV; CDR2 reads YYDKDF (reference sequence). The CDR3, as DNA: TGTGCCACCAGCAGAGATGGACAGGGAGACTATGGCTACACCTTC. Its translation: CATSRDGQGDYGYTF.

This chain uses TRBV3-1 (or the pseudogene TRBV3-2) with TRBJ1-5; tentative D call: TRBD1 (5 bases). The germline V and J ends were trimmed by 0 bases and 7 bases, with 13 bases remaining between them. CDR3 size: 15 residues. CDR1 and CDR2 from the germline V gene are LGHDT and YNNKEL (reference sequence). CDR3 nucleotide sequence: TGTGCCAGCAGCCAAGATGGGCAATCAGGGCAGCCCCAGCATTTT. Translated, it gives CASSQDGQSGQPQHF.

The chain joins TRBV11-2 to TRBJ2-7; D may be TRBD1 (6 bases). V lost 5 bases and J 4 bases, leaving 24 bases between the germline ends. This CDR3 comprises 17 residues. Germline lookup yields CDR1 SGHAT and CDR2 FQNNGV. The CDR3 loop reads CASSHHYLTVGGYEQYF. The CDR3 coding sequence is TGTGCCAGCAGCCACCATTATCTGACAGTAGGGGGTTACGAGCAGTACTTC.

The chain combines TRBV18 with TRBJ2-1, with 11 bases lining up with TRBD2. Germline CDR1 KGHSH, CDR2 LQKENI. J gave up 7 bases and V 3 bases, and 8 bases lay outside the gene matches. This CDR3 is built from 16 residues. In DNA, the CDR3 is TGTGCCAGCTCACCGCCGACCGGGACTAGCGGTAATGAGCAGTTCTTC. Protein product: CASSPPTGTSGNEQFF. Complete variable domain (other parts from reference TRBV18 and TRBJ2-1): NAGVMQNPRHLVRRRGQEARLRCSPMKGHSHVYWYRQLPEEGLKFMVYLQKENIIDESGMPKERFSAEFPKEGPSILRIQQVVRGDSAAYFCASSPPTGTSGNEQFFGPGTRLTVL.

The V call is TRBV14, the J call TRBJ2-3; D ambiguous. CDR1 is SGHDN, CDR2 FVKESK, per germline. V lost 1 base to trimming and J lost 6 bases, with 8 bases between them. CDR3 size: 13 residues. CDR3 sequence reads: CASSQGARDTQYF. DNA of the CDR3: TGTGCCAGCAGCCAAGGGGCCCGTGATACGCAGTATTTT.

The J gene is TRBJ2-3, the V gene TRBV30, with 12 positions matching TRBD2. The V gene's germline CDR1 is GTSNPN and CDR2 SVGIG (reference sequence). This CDR3 comprises 15 residues. The J segment lost 1 base and the V segment lost 7 bases, leaving 6 bases of the junction unmatched. CDR3 sequence reads: CASYRLAGGTDTQYF. CDR3 in DNA: TGTGCCTCCTACAGACTAGCGGGAGGCACAGATACGCAGTATTTT.

The chain is built from TRBV13 and TRBJ2-2, with 8 bases identical to TRBD2. This CDR3 has 16 residues. With 4 bases clipped from V and 4 bases from J, the junction kept 8 bases outside the gene matches. Germline V gene sequence: CDR1 PRHDT, CDR2 FYEKMQ (reference sequence). The CDR3 loop reads CASSSHSGDLTGELFF. The CDR3 DNA sequence: TGTGCCAGCAGCTCCCATAGCGGGGACCTCACCGGGGAGCTGTTTTTT.

V gene TRBV10-1 combines with J gene TRBJ2-1, with D maybe TRBD1 (6 bases). The CDR3 is 16 amino acids. Trimming stripped 5 bases from V and 1 base from J, with 15 bases between. Looked up from germline, CDR1 is WNHNN and CDR2 is SYGVQD (reference sequence). CDR3 residues: CASSPNRDGSYNEQFF. The CDR3 DNA follows: TGCGCCAGCAGTCCCAACAGGGATGGTTCCTACAATGAGCAGTTCTTC.

This clone has a single count. The chain carries TRBV4-2 and TRBJ2-7; 7 bases align to TRBD1. The CDR3 length is 15 residues. Unmatched junction bases numbered 2, after V lost 0 bases and J lost 0 bases. Looked up from germline, CDR1 is LGHNA and CDR2 is YNFKEQ. CDR3 in amino acids: CASSQDTGVSYEQYF. The CDR3, as DNA: TGTGCCAGCAGCCAAGATACAGGGGTCTCCTACGAGCAGTACTTC.

This chain connects TRBV6-5 to TRBJ1-1; tentatively, D is TRBD1 (6 bases). Per germline, CDR1 MNHEY and CDR2 SVGAGI. This CDR3 comprises 13 residues. V was shortened by 6 bases and J by 1 base, with 9 bases between the two germline ends. DNA for the CDR3: TGTGCCAGCAGAGGGACACCGAACACTGAAGCTTTCTTT. It translates to CASRGTPNTEAFF.

The chain combines TRBV9 with TRBJ2-7; 9 bases match TRBD2. The CDR3 is 15 residues long. V lost 0 bases to trimming and J lost 3 bases; unmatched junction nucleotides: 4. Germline V gene data show CDR1 as SGDLS and CDR2 as YYNGEE. CDR3 bases: TGTGCCAGCAGCGTAGGTAGCGGGGGCTTCTACGAGCAGTACTTC. Translated: CASSVGSGGFYEQYF. Variable domain in full (rest from reference TRBV9 and TRBJ2-7): DSGVTQTPKHLITATGQRVTLRCSPRSGDLSVYWYQQSLDQGLQFLIQYYNGEERAKGNILERFSAQQFPDLHSELNLSSLELGDSALYFCASSVGSGGFYEQYFGPGTRLTVT.

The chain carries TRBV2 and TRBJ2-1; TRBD2 matches 7 bases. Germline CDR1 reads SNHLY; CDR2 reads FYNNEI. Unmatched junction bases numbered 13, after V lost 7 bases and J lost 13 bases. The CDR3 consists of 13 residues. In DNA, the CDR3 is TGTGCCAGCATTTCCTCCGGGACTACCGTACAGTTCTTC. Its translation: CASISSGTTVQFF. Complete variable domain (other parts from reference TRBV2 and TRBJ2-1): EPEVTQTPSHQVTQMGQEVILRCVPISNHLYFYWYRQILGQKVEFLVSFYNNEISEKSEIFDDQFSVERPDGSNFTLKIRSTKLEDSAMYFCASISSGTTVQFFGPGTRLTVL.

The rearrangement uses TRBV5-3 and TRBJ2-7; 8 bases agree with TRBD1. TRBV5-3 is an ORF; its function is uncertain. The length of the CDR3 is 13 residues. Unmatched junction bases numbered 2, after V lost 3 bases and J lost 3 bases. CDR3 nucleotides: TGTGCCAGAAGCTCCGACAGGGGCTACGAGCAGTACTTC. Amino acids: CARSSDRGYEQYF.